The next 8 T cell receptor beta chains were all read from a single sample in a study of blood T cells in healthy people across ages. The authors ran a second PCR of about 7 to 11 cycles using a sample-barcoded 5' primer and a J-beta primer mix. TCRdb fed the 5' RACE reads into MiXCR, producing one record per CDR3 protein. This sample has 600,000 to 1,000,000 distinct CDR3 sequences; roughly 25% occur once, and the top ten carry 3% to 4.5%. The same data also went into a second study, on T cells of mothers and their children.

The sequenced sample consisted of blood. The receptors stem from a boy aged 10-17 years in good health.

This chain connects TRBV6-5 to TRBJ2-5, with a weak D call TRBD1 (5 bases). The CDR3 is 12 amino acids. V gave up 2 bases and J gave up 8 bases, with 9 bases separating them. Per germline, CDR1 MNHEY and CDR2 SVGAGI. The CDR3 DNA is TGTGCCAGCAGTTACAAAGGGGCAACCCAGTACTTC. Its translation is CASSYKGATQYF.

V and J are TRBV27 and TRBJ1-1, with unresolved D. V lost 5 bases, J lost 7 bases, and 17 bases lay in between. The CDR3 spans 14 residues. Germline assignment: CDR1 MNHEY and CDR2 SMNVEV (reference sequence). CDR3 DNA sequence: TGTGCCAGCAGTAAAATCGGAGGGTTGAGTGAAGCTTTCTTT. Amino acids: CASSKIGGLSEAFF.

This rearrangement joins TRBV30 to TRBJ2-5; D unclear. The J call may not be correct, given that the DNA end is closer to TRBJ2-7. The germline V gene has CDR1 GTSNPN and CDR2 SVGIG (reference sequence). CDR3 length equals 11 residues. The CDR3: CAWTRSYEQYF. CDR3 sequence (DNA): TGTGCCTGGACTCGTAGTTACGAGCAGTACTTC.

This clonotype was seen ten or more times. The V call is TRBV5-1, the J call TRBJ2-4, with 9 bases lining up with TRBD1. Germline trimming cut 3 bases from V and 7 bases from J; bases unmatched to any gene: 5. The CDR3 is made up of 14 amino acids. The germline CDR1 and CDR2 sequences are SGHRS and YFSETQ. DNA for the CDR3: TGCGCCAGCAGCTGGGACAGGGACTCTAACATTCAGTACTTC. This gives the protein CASSWDRDSNIQYF.

This clonotype has just a few counts. This chain links TRBV27 with TRBJ2-1; 9 bases line up with TRBD1. The J call is in doubt because the DNA end fits TRBJ2-7 better. This CDR3 is 13 amino acids long. The germline V gene encodes CDR1 MNHEY and CDR2 SMNVEV (reference sequence). In DNA form, the CDR3 reads TGTGCCGCCTCCGGGACAGGGAGCCACGAGCAGTACTTC. Its protein product is CAASGTGSHEQYF.

Only a few counts were recorded for this clonotype. V gene TRBV20-1 combines with J gene TRBJ2-3, with a tentative D call TRBD2 (6 bases). CDR1 is DFQATT, CDR2 SNEGSKA, per germline (reference sequence). Trimming took off 0 bases at V and 3 bases at J, with 16 bases between the two ends. The CDR3 length is 16 residues. CDR3 sequence: CSARDFAAGRTDTQYF. The CDR3 DNA sequence: TGCAGTGCTAGAGATTTCGCGGCAGGGAGGACAGATACGCAGTATTTT.

V is TRBV19 and J is TRBJ1-1; 8 nucleotides match TRBD1. The CDR3 loop spans 13 amino acids. Looked up from germline, CDR1 is LNHDA and CDR2 is SQIVND (reference sequence). J lost 8 bases, V lost 5 bases, and 7 bases had no gene match. CDR3 nucleotides: TGTGCCAGTAGTGCCCGGGACAGGTACGAAGCTTTCTTT. Its translation: CASSARDRYEAFF.

This clonotype was seen a few times. The chain joins TRBV6-5 to TRBJ2-4, with 7 positions matching TRBD1. The CDR3 has 15 amino acids. V gave up 4 bases and J gave up 5 bases; unmatched junction bases: 8. Germline V gene lookup returns CDR1 MNHEY and CDR2 SVGAGI. The CDR3 nucleotides read TGTGCCAGCAGTTGGGACAGAGCCGGGCAAAACATTCAGTACTTC. Translating it yields CASSWDRAGQNIQYF.